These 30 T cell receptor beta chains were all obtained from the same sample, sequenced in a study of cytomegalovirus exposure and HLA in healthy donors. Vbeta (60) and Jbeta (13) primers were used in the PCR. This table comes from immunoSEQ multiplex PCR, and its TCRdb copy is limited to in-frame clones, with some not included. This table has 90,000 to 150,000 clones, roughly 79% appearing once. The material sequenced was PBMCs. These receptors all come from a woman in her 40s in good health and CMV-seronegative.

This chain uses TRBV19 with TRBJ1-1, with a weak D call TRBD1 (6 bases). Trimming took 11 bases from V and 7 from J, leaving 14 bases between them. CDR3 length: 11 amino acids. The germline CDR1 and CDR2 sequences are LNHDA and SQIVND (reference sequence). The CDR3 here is CAVSHRVEAFF. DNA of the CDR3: TGTGCCGTTTCCCACAGGGTTGAAGCTTTCTTT.

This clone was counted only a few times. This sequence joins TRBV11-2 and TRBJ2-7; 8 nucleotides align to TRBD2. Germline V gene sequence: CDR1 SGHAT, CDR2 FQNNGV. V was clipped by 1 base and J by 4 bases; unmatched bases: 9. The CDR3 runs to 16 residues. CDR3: CASSLGGLAGIYEQYF. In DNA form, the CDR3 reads TGTGCCAGCAGCTTAGGGGGTTTAGCGGGGATTTACGAGCAGTACTTC.

As DNA, the CDR3 is TGTGCCAGCAGGGAGGGGGGACAGGGCCATGGGGAGCAGTACTTC. Protein sequence: CASREGGQGHGEQYF. V is TRBV6-1 and J is TRBJ2-7; 9 bases agree with TRBD1. The germline gives CDR1 MNHNS, CDR2 SASEGT. There are 15 residues in the CDR3. After removal of 6 bases from V and 7 bases from J, the junction contained 13 bases not matched to a gene.

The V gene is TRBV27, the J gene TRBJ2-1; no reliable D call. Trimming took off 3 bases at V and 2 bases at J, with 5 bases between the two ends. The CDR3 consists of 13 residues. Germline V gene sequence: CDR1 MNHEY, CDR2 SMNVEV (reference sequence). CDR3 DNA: TGTGCCAGCAGTTTCTCCCCCTACAATGAGCAGTTCTTC. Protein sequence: CASSFSPYNEQFF.

CDR3 amino acids: CASRQQAGSYNEQFF. The CDR3 coding sequence is TGTGCCAGTAGGCAGCAAGCAGGCTCCTACAATGAGCAGTTCTTC. The chain carries TRBV19 and TRBJ2-1; D remains ambiguous. V lost 6 bases, J lost 0 bases, and 12 bases lay in between. The CDR3 runs to 15 residues. Germline-derived CDR1 and CDR2 are LNHDA and SQIVND (reference sequence). Complete variable domain (other parts from reference TRBV19 and TRBJ2-1): DGGITQSPKYLFRKEGQNVTLSCEQNLNHDAMYWYRQDPGQGLRLIYYSQIVNDFQKGDIAEGYSVSREKKESFPLTVTSAQKNPTAFYLCASRQQAGSYNEQFFGPGTRLTVL.

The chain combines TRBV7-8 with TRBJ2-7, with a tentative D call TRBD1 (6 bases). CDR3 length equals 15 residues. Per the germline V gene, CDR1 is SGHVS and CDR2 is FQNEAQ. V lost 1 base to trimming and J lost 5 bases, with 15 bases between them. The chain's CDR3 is CASSLVGRGVNEQYF. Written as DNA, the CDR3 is TGTGCCAGCAGCTTAGTTGGCAGGGGAGTCAACGAGCAGTACTTC. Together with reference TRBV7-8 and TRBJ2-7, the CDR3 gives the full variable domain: GAGVSQSPRYKVAKRGQDVALRCDPISGHVSLFWYQQALGQGPEFLTYFQNEAQLDKSGLPSDRFFAERPEGSVSTLKIQRTQQEDSAVYLCASSLVGRGVNEQYFGPGTRLTVT.

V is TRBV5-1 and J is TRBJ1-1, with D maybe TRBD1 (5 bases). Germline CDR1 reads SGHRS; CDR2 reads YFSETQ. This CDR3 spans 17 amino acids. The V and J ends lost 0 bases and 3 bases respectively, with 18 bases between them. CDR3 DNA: TGCGCCAGCAGCTTGGATGAGACAGCGTATTCGGACACTGAAGCTTTCTTT. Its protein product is CASSLDETAYSDTEAFF.

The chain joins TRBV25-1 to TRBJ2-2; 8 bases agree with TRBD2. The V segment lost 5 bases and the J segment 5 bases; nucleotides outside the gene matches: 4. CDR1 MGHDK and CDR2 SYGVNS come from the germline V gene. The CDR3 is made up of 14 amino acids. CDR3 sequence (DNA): TGTGCCAGCAGTCGAGCGGGAGAAACCGGGGAGCTGTTTTTT. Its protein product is CASSRAGETGELFF.

CDR3 DNA: TGTGCCAGCAGTTCGTTGGGCAACGGCGAGCAGTACTTC. Protein: CASSSLGNGEQYF. The chain joins TRBV6-1 to TRBJ2-7; D uncertain. The V end was cut by 5 bases, the J end by 6 bases, with 14 bases between. Germline V lookup: CDR1 MNHNS, CDR2 SASEGT. CDR3 length: 13 residues.

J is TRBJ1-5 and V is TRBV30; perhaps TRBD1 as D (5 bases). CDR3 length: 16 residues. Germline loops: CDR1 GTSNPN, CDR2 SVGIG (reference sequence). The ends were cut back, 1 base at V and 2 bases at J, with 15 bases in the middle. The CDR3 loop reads CAWSGGSGGGNQPQHF. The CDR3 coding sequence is TGTGCCTGGAGTGGAGGGAGCGGGGGGGGCAATCAGCCCCAGCATTTT.

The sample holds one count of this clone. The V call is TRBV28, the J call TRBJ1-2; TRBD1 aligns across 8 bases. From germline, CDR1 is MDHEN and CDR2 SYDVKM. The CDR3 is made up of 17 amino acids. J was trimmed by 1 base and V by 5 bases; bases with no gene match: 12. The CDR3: CASSLISGTGINYGYTF. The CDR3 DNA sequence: TGTGCCAGCAGTCTAATCTCCGGGACAGGCATTAACTATGGCTACACCTTC.

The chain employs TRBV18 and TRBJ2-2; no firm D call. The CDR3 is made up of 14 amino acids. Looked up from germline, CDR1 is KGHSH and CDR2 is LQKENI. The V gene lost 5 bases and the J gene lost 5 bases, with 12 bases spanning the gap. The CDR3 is CASSTRLMTGELFF. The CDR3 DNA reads TGTGCCAGCTCAACCCGACTTATGACCGGGGAGCTGTTTTTT.

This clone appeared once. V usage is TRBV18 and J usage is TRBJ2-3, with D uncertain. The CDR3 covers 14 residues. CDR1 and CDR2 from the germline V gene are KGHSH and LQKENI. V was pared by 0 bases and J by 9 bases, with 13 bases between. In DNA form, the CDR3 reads TGTGCCAGCTCACCACCGAACTTAGGAGACACGCAGTATTTT. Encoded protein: CASSPPNLGDTQYF.

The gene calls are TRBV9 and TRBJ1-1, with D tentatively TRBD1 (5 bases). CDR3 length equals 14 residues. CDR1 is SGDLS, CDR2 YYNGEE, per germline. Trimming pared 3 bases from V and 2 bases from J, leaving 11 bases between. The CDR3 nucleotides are TGTGCCAGCAGCGGTGGGAGGGGAAACACTGAAGCTTTCTTT. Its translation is CASSGGRGNTEAFF.

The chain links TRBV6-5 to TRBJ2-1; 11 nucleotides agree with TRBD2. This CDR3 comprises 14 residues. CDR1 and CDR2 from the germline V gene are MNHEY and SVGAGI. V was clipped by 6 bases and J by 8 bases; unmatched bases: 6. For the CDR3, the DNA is TGTGCCAGCAGATCACCGGGACTAGCGGATGAGCAGTTCTTC. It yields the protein CASRSPGLADEQFF.

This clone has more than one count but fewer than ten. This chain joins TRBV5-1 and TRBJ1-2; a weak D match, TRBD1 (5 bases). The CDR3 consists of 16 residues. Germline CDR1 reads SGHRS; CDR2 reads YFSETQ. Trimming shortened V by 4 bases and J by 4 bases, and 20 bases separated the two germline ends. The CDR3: CASSRTGDQATYGYTF. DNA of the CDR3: TGCGCCAGCAGCCGTACGGGGGACCAAGCCACCTATGGCTACACCTTC.

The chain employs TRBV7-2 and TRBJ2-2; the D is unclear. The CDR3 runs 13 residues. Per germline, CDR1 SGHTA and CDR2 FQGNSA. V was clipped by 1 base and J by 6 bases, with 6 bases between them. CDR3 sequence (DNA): TGTGCCAGCAGCTTAGTAGTCGCCGGGGAGCTGTTTTTT. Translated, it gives CASSLVVAGELFF.

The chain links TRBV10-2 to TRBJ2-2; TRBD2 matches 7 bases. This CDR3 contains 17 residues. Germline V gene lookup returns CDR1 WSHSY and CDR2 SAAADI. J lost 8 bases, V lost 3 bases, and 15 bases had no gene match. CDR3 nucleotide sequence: TGCGCCAGCAGTGAAATGACTAGCCTCGTAGAATATGGGGAGCTGTTTTTT. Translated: CASSEMTSLVEYGELFF.

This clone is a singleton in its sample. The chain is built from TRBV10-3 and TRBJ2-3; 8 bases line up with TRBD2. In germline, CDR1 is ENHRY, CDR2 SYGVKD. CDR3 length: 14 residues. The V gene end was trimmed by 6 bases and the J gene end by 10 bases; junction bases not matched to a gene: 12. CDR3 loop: CAIRGAGEVDAQYF. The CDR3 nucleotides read TGTGCCATCAGGGGAGCGGGAGAAGTCGATGCGCAGTATTTT.

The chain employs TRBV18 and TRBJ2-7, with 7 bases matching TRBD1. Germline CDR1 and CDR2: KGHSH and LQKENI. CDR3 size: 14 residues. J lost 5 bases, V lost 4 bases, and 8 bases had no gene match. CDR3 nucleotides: TGTGCCAGCTCACAACAGGGGAAAACGGACGAGCAGTACTTC. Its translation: CASSQQGKTDEQYF.

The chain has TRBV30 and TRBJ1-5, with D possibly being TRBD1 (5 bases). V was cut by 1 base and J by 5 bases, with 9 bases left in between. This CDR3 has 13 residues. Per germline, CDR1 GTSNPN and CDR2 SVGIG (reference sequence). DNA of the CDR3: TGTGCCTGGAGTGCCGGACAAGATCAGCCCCAGCATTTT. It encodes CAWSAGQDQPQHF. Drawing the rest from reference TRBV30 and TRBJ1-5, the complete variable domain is SQTIHQWPATLVQPVGSPLSLECTVEGTSNPNLYWYRQAAGRGLQLLFYSVGIGQISSEVPQNLSASRPQDRQFILSSKKLLLSDSGFYLCAWSAGQDQPQHFGDGTRLSIL.

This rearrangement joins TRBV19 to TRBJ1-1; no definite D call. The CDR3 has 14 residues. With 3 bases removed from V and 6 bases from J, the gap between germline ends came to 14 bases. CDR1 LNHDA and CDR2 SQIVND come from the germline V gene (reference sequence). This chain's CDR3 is CASSIISGGPEAFF. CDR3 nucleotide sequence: TGTGCCAGTAGTATTATCTCGGGCGGGCCTGAAGCTTTCTTT. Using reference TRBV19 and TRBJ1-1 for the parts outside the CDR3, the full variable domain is DGGITQSPKYLFRKEGQNVTLSCEQNLNHDAMYWYRQDPGQGLRLIYYSQIVNDFQKGDIAEGYSVSREKKESFPLTVTSAQKNPTAFYLCASSIISGGPEAFFGQGTRLTVV.

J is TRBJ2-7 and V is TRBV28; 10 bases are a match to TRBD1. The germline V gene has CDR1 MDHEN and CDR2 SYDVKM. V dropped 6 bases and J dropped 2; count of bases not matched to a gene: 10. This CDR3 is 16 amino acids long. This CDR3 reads CASRAQPGQGTYEQYF. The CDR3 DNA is TGTGCCAGCAGGGCCCAACCGGGACAGGGGACCTACGAGCAGTACTTC.

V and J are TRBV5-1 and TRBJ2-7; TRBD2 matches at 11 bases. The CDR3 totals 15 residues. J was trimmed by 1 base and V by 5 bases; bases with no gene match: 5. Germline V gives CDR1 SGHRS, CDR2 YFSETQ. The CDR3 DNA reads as TGCGCCAGCAGACTAGCGGGAGTGAAATCCTACGAGCAGTACTTC. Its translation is CASRLAGVKSYEQYF.

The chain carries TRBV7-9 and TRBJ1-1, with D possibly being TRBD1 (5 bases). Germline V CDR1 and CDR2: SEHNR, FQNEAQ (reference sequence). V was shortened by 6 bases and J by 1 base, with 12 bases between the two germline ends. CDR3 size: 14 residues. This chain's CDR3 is CASRLAGRNTEAFF. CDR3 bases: TGTGCCAGCAGGTTGGCAGGGCGGAACACTGAAGCTTTCTTT.

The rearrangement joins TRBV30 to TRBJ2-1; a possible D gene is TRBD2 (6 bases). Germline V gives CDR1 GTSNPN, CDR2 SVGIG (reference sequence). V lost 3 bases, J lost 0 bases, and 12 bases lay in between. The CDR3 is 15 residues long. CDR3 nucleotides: TGTGCCTGGAGCCGCGGGGCCAACTCCTACAATGAGCAGTTCTTC. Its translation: CAWSRGANSYNEQFF. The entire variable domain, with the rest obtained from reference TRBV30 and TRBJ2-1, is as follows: SQTIHQWPATLVQPVGSPLSLECTVEGTSNPNLYWYRQAAGRGLQLLFYSVGIGQISSEVPQNLSASRPQDRQFILSSKKLLLSDSGFYLCAWSRGANSYNEQFFGPGTRLTVL.

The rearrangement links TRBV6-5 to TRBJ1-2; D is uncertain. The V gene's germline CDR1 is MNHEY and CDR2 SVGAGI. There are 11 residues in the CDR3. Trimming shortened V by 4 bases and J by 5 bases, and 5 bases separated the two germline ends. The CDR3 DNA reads TGTGCCAGCAGTTCCTTTTATGGCTACACCTTC. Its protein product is CASSSFYGYTF.

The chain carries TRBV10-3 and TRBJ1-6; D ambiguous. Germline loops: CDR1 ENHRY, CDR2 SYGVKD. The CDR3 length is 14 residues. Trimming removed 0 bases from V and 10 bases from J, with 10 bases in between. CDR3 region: CAISESASSSPLHF. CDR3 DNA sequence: TGTGCCATCAGTGAGTCGGCCAGTTCCTCACCCCTCCACTTT.

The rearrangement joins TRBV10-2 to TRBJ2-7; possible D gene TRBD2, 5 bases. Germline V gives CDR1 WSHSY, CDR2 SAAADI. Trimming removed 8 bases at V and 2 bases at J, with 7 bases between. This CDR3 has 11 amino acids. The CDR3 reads CASHGTYEQYF. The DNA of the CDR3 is TGCGCCAGCCACGGGACCTACGAGCAGTACTTC.

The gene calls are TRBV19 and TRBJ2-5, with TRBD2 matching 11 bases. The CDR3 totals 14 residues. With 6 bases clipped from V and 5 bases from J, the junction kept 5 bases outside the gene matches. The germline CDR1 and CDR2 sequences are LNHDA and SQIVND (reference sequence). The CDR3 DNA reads TGTGCCAGTAGGCTAGCGGGGGGAGGGGAGACCCAGTACTTC. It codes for CASRLAGGGETQYF. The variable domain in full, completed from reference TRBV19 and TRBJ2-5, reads DGGITQSPKYLFRKEGQNVTLSCEQNLNHDAMYWYRQDPGQGLRLIYYSQIVNDFQKGDIAEGYSVSREKKESFPLTVTSAQKNPTAFYLCASRLAGGGETQYFGPGTRLLVL.